Sequencing of this TCR beta chain was carried out in a study of breast tumors, draining lymph nodes, adjacent tissues. Study findings and constraints: Tumor T cell lymph node origin was a supported hypothesis, not proven. Findings are consistent with lymph node origin and intratumoral expansion of most tumor T cells. Compared with basal-like, luminal-like tumors shared significantly more repertoire with nontumor tissue. Tumors had less TCR diversity than lymph nodes, more than nontumor tissue.

Breast cancer patients provided tissue from their axillary draining lymph nodes. In this sample, this clonotype turned up many times. Antigen: not known. Each CDR3 protein gets one entry after TCRdb re-called the multiplex PCR reads with MiXCR. The data hold under 150,000 distinct CDR3 sequences, with less than 25% observed a single time. V lost 0 bases to trimming and J lost 4 bases; unmatched junction nucleotides: 16. CDR1 and CDR2 (germline): SGHDT, YYEEEE. CDR3 length: 19 amino acids. The specimen was axillary lymph node tissue. The chain recombines TRBV5-6 with TRBJ2-1; 7 nucleotides line up with TRBD1. The TCR comes from a female donor with breast cancer. Some clones in this sample may be carry-over from other donors' samples. The CDR3 DNA reads TGTGCCAGCAGCTTGGATCGTTTGGGTGGGACAGCAAATTACAATGAGCAGTTCTTC. It specifies CASSLDRLGGTANYNEQFF.